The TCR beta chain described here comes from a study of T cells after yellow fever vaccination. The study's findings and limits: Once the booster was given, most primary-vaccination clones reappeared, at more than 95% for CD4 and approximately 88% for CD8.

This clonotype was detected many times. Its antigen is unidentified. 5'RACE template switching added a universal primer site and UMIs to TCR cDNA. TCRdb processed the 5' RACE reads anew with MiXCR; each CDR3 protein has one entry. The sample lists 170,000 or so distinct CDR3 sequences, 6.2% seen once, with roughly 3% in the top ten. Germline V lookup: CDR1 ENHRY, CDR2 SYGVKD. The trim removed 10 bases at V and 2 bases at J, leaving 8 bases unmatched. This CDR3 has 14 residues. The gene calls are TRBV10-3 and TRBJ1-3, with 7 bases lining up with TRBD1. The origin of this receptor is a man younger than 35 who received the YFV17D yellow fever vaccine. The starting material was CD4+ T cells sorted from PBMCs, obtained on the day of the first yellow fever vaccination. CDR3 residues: CASSYRGPGNTIYF. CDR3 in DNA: TGTGCCAGTAGCTACAGGGGACCTGGAAACACCATATATTTT.